This T cell receptor beta chain was identified in a study of blood T cell repertoires in COVID-19 (dated by TCRdb to the early 2020s). The study in broad terms: Collaborator samples came from the United States, Italy and Spain and covered acute and convalescent phases of COVID-19. The prospective study material was composed of cDNA or gDNA derived from T cells, B-cell-depleted T cells, or PBMCs. The dataset comprised deeply sampled blood TCRbeta repertoires from subjects exposed to, actively infected with, or recovered from COVID-19. A freely available public database, intended as a resource for researchers studying the immune response to SARS-CoV-2, is where the repertoires were released. The samples were drawn from two sources: the first 160 participants of the ongoing ImmuneRACE study, and 1,000 to 1,500 subjects contributed by 6 global collaborators. The sample metadata nearly always contained a de-identified subject ID, COVID-19 status, age in years and sex. Where available, HLA class I and class II types were obtained from metadata supplied by the sample provider rather than from assay-based typing. Here is what the overall study found, with its caveats: The amount of clinical and demographic metadata varied by source and participant and was provided uncurated.

In Seattle, one collaborating source enrolled patients while the infection was active and tracked those patients longitudinally over the course of disease. Collaborating institutions collected whole blood in K2EDTA tubes following their own protocols. For TCRbeta analysis, collaborators shipped samples as frozen whole blood, isolated PBMCs, or DNA extracted from either of those sample types. TCRbeta CDR3 regions were amplified from genomic DNA using the immunoSEQ Assay, a bias-controlled multiplex PCR. The authors processed their data as follows. Within the assay, amplification of reference gene primers was used to estimate how many nucleated cells each sample contained. Sequence reads were collapsed and filtered to measure the absolute abundance of every unique TCRbeta CDR3 rearrangement. For each sample, productive Simpson clonality was calculated by taking the square root of Simpson's diversity index across productive rearrangements. This immuneACCESS table, as held by TCRdb, lists in-frame sequences with V and J called but not all clones. Of the missing ones, under half trace to an unresolved V gene in checked studies; the others have no known cause. D and trimming come from the DNA, and the V and J calls and clone size come from that table. Within this sample are over 450,000 clones, with 70% to 90% of them counted one time only. The ten largest clones represent roughly 8.3% of the sample.

V and J lose 6 bases and 1 base, and a span of 9 bases separates them. The CDR1 and CDR2 encoded by the germline V gene are MNHEY and SVGAGI. The CDR3 has 13 amino acids, counting the end cysteine and phenylalanine. CDR3 DNA only is kept here, 39 bases in frame from base 1. Note on this clone: Its antigen remains unidentified. No much larger clone is present one base from it, and per-base qualities are unavailable.

Sequencing used peripheral blood. The TCR was taken from a woman in her forties or fifties with COVID-19, enrolled during active disease. The chain links TRBV6-5 with TRBJ1-1; the D gene is perhaps TRBD1, from 5 matching bases. The DNA sequence reads TGTGCCAGCAGGGGACTGGGGAACACTGAAGCTTTCTTT. This encodes CASRGLGNTEAFF.